The rows below give T cell receptor beta chains drawn from one sample of a study of vaccination effects on CD4 cells after COVID-19. Sequencing was performed with immunoSEQ multiplex PCR; in TCRdb, only in-frame clones are kept and a portion is missing. The sample has tens of thousands of clones; about 75% are singletons. Their antigens remain unidentified. The source was CD4+ T cells from PBMCs cultured with SARS-CoV-2 spike peptides, collected before COVID-19 vaccination. All receptors come from a human donor who had a prior SARS-CoV-2 infection. The CDR3 runs from the conserved cysteine through the conserved F or W. The D gene is left open where the match is weak. Where a row states a size, it is once, few, many or the class of an expanded clone; other rows omit it.

TRBV2	TRBD2	TRBJ2-1	.	TGTGCCAGCAGTGCAGACTCTAGCGGGAGCTCCTACAATGAGCAGTTCTTC	CASSADSSGSSYNEQFF
TRBV5-4	.	TRBJ2-5	.	TGTGCCAGCAGCTTGAAGTGGGGGACCGAGACCCAGTACTTC	CASSLKWGTETQYF
TRBV27	.	TRBJ1-1	.	TGTGCCAGCAGTTCCAGTCTGGCAGGGGTCACTGAAGCTTTCTTT	CASSSSLAGVTEAFF
TRBV7-9	TRBD1	TRBJ1-5	few	TGTGCCAGCAGCTCGGGGACAGACCGGCCCCAGCATTTT	CASSSGTDRPQHF
TRBV3-1/TRBV3-2	TRBD2	TRBJ2-5	.	TGTGCCAGCAGCCCTAGCGGGAGGCCCGAGACCCAGTACTTC	CASSPSGRPETQYF
TRBV7-3	.	TRBJ1-1	.	TGTGCCAGCAGCTTCCCGGGGGCGACTGAAGCTTTCTTT	CASSFPGATEAFF
TRBV20-1	.	TRBJ2-1	few	TGCAGTGCTAGTTTGCGCTACAATGAGCAGTTCTTC	CSASLRYNEQFF
TRBV7-2	TRBD1	TRBJ1-5	.	TGTGCCAGCAGCTTACCGACAGGGGGCGGCAATCAGCCCCAGCATTTT	CASSLPTGGGNQPQHF
TRBV3-1/TRBV3-2	.	TRBJ1-3	.	TGTGCCAGCAGCCAAGGAGACACCATATATTTT	CASSQGDTIYF
TRBV3-1/TRBV3-2	.	TRBJ2-7	.	TGTGCCAGCAGCCGCCTCTCCTACGAGCAGTACTTC	CASSRLSYEQYF
TRBV2	TRBD2	TRBJ2-1	.	TGTGCCAGCCACGGACTAGCGTACAATGAGCAGTTCTTC	CASHGLAYNEQFF
TRBV7-2	.	TRBJ1-1	few	TGTGCCAGCAGCTTAGAACGGGTCTTCGGCACTGAAGCTTTCTTT	CASSLERVFGTEAFF
TRBV30	.	TRBJ2-7	few	TGTGCCTGGAGTGTATACGGTTACGAGCAGTACTTC	CAWSVYGYEQYF
TRBV5-1	.	TRBJ1-1	few	TGCGCCAGCAGCTTGGACGGCTCTGGCACTGAAGCTTTCTTT	CASSLDGSGTEAFF
TRBV6-5	.	TRBJ2-7	.	TGTGCCAGCAGTCGTCTCCCAGGCAGCGAGCAGTACTTC	CASSRLPGSEQYF
TRBV5-1	.	TRBJ1-1	few	TGCGCCAGCAGCTGGGACGGAGGGGACGCTTTCTTT	CASSWDGGDAFF
TRBV2	.	TRBJ2-1	.	TGTGCCAGCAGTGAAGGCGGGATAGACAATGAGCAGTTCTTC	CASSEGGIDNEQFF
TRBV11-2	.	TRBJ1-3	.	TGTGCCAGCAGTGATAGGGGATCCGGAAACACCATATATTTT	CASSDRGSGNTIYF
TRBV27	.	TRBJ2-1	.	TGTGCCAGCAGATGGAACTACGGGTCCAATGAGCAGTTCTTC	CASRWNYGSNEQFF
TRBV27	.	TRBJ2-6	.	TGTGCCACCCGAAGATCCGGGGCCAACGTCCTGACTTTC	CATRRSGANVLTF
TRBV14	.	TRBJ2-3	.	TGTGCCAGCAGCAACGCCAGACTCCACACAGATACGCAGTATTTT	CASSNARLHTDTQYF
TRBV29-1	.	TRBJ1-1	.	TGCAGCGTTGAAAGTACCTCCACTGAAGCTTTCTTT	CSVESTSTEAFF
TRBV11-3	TRBD2	TRBJ2-5	.	TGTGCCAGCAGCTTAGTTGCGGGACTAGCTGGGCCGCGAGAGACCCAGTACTTC	CASSLVAGLAGPRETQYF
TRBV6-5	.	TRBJ2-4	.	TGTGCCACGTGGGGGGCTCGGGGCAAAAACATTCAGTACTTC	CATWGARGKNIQYF
TRBV5-1	.	TRBJ1-1	.	TGCGCCAGCAGCTTGACCTCAGACACTGAAGCTTTCTTT	CASSLTSDTEAFF
TRBV9	TRBD1	TRBJ1-6	.	TGTGCCAGCAGCGTAGAGGCCAGGGGGAATTCACCCCTCCACTTT	CASSVEARGNSPLHF
TRBV18	TRBD1	TRBJ2-2	few	TGTGCCAGCTCCACAGGGACAGGGTGGAGCACCGGGGAGCTGTTTTTT	CASSTGTGWSTGELFF
TRBV9	.	TRBJ1-1	.	TGTGCCAGCAGCGACCCCCGAGGGGGGCGGGTGGGAAACACTGAAGCTTTCTTT	CASSDPRGGRVGNTEAFF
TRBV18	.	TRBJ2-7	few	TGTGCCAGCTCACTCTCCCCCGGCCCCTACGAGCAGTACTTC	CASSLSPGPYEQYF
TRBV6-2/TRBV6-3	.	TRBJ2-1	few	TGTGCCAGCAGTTACTCTGTCGAGAACAATGAGCAGTTCTTC	CASSYSVENNEQFF
TRBV11-3	.	TRBJ2-3	few	TGTGCCAGCAGCTTTTGGGGGGACTGCACAGATACGCAGTATTTT	CASSFWGDCTDTQYF
TRBV2	TRBD1	TRBJ1-1	.	TGTGCCAGCAGTTATGACAGGGATGCTTTCTTT	CASSYDRDAFF
TRBV5-1	.	TRBJ2-2	.	TGCGCCAGCAGCTTGGGGGCTAGCGCGAACACCGGGGAGCTGTTTTTT	CASSLGASANTGELFF
TRBV4-2	.	TRBJ2-2	few	TGTGCCAGCAGCCAAGATGTCAGGGTCCCCGGGGAGCTGTTTTTT	CASSQDVRVPGELFF
TRBV6-2/TRBV6-3	TRBD1	TRBJ1-1	.	TGTGCCAGCAGTTACTCGCCCACAGGGGTGACGAGGAGAGCTTTCTTT	CASSYSPTGVTRRAFF
TRBV9	TRBD2	TRBJ2-2	.	TGTGCCAGCAGCGCGACTAGCGGGGCCAGCACCGGGGAGCTGTTTTTT	CASSATSGASTGELFF
TRBV7-2	.	TRBJ2-2	few	TGTGCCAGCAGCTTATCCCCGGGCACCGGGGAGCTGTTTTTT	CASSLSPGTGELFF
TRBV12-3/TRBV12-4	TRBD2	TRBJ2-5	.	TGTGCCAGCACTTTGCAGCGGGGAGGGACCCAGTACTTC	CASTLQRGGTQYF
TRBV4-1	TRBD1	TRBJ2-3	.	TGCGCCAGCAGCCAAGAAGGGCAGGGGGCCGGAGATACGCAGTATTTT	CASSQEGQGAGDTQYF
TRBV7-9	.	TRBJ1-3	.	TGTGCCAGCAGCTCGCAGGCAGTCGAAGCTGGAAACACCATATATTTT	CASSSQAVEAGNTIYF
TRBV18	.	TRBJ2-1	.	TGTGCCAGCTCACCCCTGAGTATCGGGGCTAACAATGAGCAGTTCTTC	CASSPLSIGANNEQFF
TRBV2	TRBD2	TRBJ2-1	.	TGTGCCAGCAGTGATGGACTAGCGGCCGTTGAGCAGTTCTTC	CASSDGLAAVEQFF
TRBV11-3	TRBD2	TRBJ2-7	.	TGTGCCAGCAGCTTCCTAGCGGGACTCGCCTACGAGCAGTACTTC	CASSFLAGLAYEQYF
TRBV5-1	TRBD1	TRBJ2-2	.	TGCGCCAGCAGCTTCTCACTGGGACAGAACGGGGAGCTGTTTTTT	CASSFSLGQNGELFF
TRBV5-6	.	TRBJ2-3	.	TGTGCCAGCAGCCCGACAGGACTAGACACAGATACGCAGTATTTT	CASSPTGLDTDTQYF
TRBV20-1	.	TRBJ2-7	few	TGCAGTGCCAGTGGTACAGGGATAGGATACGAGCAGTACTTC	CSASGTGIGYEQYF
TRBV19	TRBD2	TRBJ2-7	few	TGTGCTAGTGGACTAGCGGATCCCTACGAGCAGTACTTC	CASGLADPYEQYF
TRBV6-6	.	TRBJ2-7	few	TGTGCCTCTCACCCGAGGGGGGGGTTACCCTACGAGCAGTACTTC	CASHPRGGLPYEQYF
TRBV11-2	.	TRBJ2-1	.	TGTGCCAGCAGCCGAAGGGGACAACAGTTCTTC	CASSRRGQQFF
TRBV6-2/TRBV6-3	TRBD2	TRBJ2-2	few	TGTGCCAGCAGTTTCCATAGCGGGAGGGCCAACACCGGGGAGCTGTTTTTT	CASSFHSGRANTGELFF
TRBV7-6	.	TRBJ1-1	few	TGTGCCAGCAGCTTAACTTTTATGGGGGCGCGCATTACTGAAGCTTTCTTT	CASSLTFMGARITEAFF
TRBV7-2	TRBD2	TRBJ2-2	.	TGTGCCAGCAGCACCCGACTAGCAGCTTACACCGGGGAGCTGTTTTTT	CASSTRLAAYTGELFF
TRBV6-1	.	TRBJ1-3	few	TGTGCCAGCAGTGAAATCCTTACAGGCACTGGGGGAAACACCATATATTTT	CASSEILTGTGGNTIYF
TRBV7-2	TRBD2	TRBJ2-2	.	TGTGCCAGCAGCTTTTACGGACTAGTTGTCGGGGAGCTGTTTTTT	CASSFYGLVVGELFF
TRBV16	.	TRBJ1-1	.	TGTGCCAGCCGGCGGGCGGGGATGAACACTGAAGCTTTCTTT	CASRRAGMNTEAFF
TRBV7-2	TRBD2	TRBJ2-1	.	TGTGCCAGCAGCTTAGGACTAGCGGGGAATAATGAGCAGTTCTTC	CASSLGLAGNNEQFF
TRBV25-1	TRBD1	TRBJ2-1	.	TGTGCCAGCACTTCCGACAGGGGGCCTCGGAATGAGCAGTTCTTC	CASTSDRGPRNEQFF
TRBV24-1	TRBD2	TRBJ2-2	medium-sized	TGTGCCACCAGTGATTTCGGGGGGGGGCCTCGGGAGCTGTTTTTT	CATSDFGGGPRELFF
TRBV10-3	.	TRBJ2-7	few	TGTGCCATCAGTGCGAGGACAGATTCCTACGAGCAGTACTTC	CAISARTDSYEQYF